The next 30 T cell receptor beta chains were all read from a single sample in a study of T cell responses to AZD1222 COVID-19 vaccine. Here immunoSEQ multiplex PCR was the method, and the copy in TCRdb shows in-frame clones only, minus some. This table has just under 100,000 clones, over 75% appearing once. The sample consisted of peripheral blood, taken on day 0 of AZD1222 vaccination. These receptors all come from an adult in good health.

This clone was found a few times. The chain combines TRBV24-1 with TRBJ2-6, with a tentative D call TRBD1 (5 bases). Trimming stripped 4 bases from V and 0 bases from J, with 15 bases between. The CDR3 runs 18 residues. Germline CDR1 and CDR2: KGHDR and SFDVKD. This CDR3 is CATSERTLTLSGANVLTF. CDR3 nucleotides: TGTGCCACCAGTGAAAGGACACTGACCCTCTCTGGGGCCAACGTCCTGACTTTC.

The CDR3 sequence is CASRRGSEAFF. Here the CDR3 DNA reads TGTGCCAGCAGACGGGGGTCTGAAGCTTTCTTT. The rearrangement joins TRBV5-4 to TRBJ1-1; D is perhaps TRBD1 (5 bases). The CDR3 consists of 11 residues. V lost 5 bases and J lost 6, with 8 bases in between. Looked up from germline, CDR1 is SGHNT and CDR2 is YYREEE (reference sequence).

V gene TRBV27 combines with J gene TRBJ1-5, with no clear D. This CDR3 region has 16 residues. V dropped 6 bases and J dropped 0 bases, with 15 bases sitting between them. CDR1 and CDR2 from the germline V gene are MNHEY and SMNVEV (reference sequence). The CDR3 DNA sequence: TGTGCCAGCAGAGGGAGGGCGGATTATAGCAATCAGCCCCAGCATTTT. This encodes CASRGRADYSNQPQHF.

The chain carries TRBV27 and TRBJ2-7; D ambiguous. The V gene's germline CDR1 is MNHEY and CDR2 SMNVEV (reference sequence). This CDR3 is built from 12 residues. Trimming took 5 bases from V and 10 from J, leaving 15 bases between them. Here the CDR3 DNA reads TGTGCCAGCAGTCAAGGGTCTACGAAACAGTACTTC. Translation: CASSQGSTKQYF.

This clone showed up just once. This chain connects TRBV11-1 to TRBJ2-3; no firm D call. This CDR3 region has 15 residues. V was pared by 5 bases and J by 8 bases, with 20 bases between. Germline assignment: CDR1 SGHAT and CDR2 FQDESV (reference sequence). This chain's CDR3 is CASSPDGVYQATQYF. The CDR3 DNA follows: TGTGCCAGCAGCCCAGACGGCGTCTATCAAGCTACGCAGTATTTT.

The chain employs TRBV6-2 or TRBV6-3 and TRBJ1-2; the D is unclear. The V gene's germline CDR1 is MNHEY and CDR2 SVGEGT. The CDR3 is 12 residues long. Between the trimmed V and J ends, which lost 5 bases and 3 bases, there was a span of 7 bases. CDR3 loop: CASSRDYYGYTF. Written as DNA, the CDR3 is TGTGCCAGCAGTCGAGATTACTATGGCTACACCTTC.

CDR3: CASSYRVIRSNQPQHF. As DNA, the CDR3 is TGTGCCAGCAGTTACAGGGTTATTCGGAGCAATCAGCCCCAGCATTTT. The chain links TRBV6-2 or TRBV6-3 to TRBJ1-5; D unresolved. Per the germline V gene, CDR1 is MNHEY and CDR2 is SVGEGT. Trimming removed 2 bases from V and 1 base from J, with 12 bases in between. The CDR3 has 16 residues.

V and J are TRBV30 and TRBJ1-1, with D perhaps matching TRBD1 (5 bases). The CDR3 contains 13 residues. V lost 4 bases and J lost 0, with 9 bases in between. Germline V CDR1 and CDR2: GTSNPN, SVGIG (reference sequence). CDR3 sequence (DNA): TGTGCCTGGAAAAGGGACTTGAACACTGAAGCTTTCTTT. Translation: CAWKRDLNTEAFF.

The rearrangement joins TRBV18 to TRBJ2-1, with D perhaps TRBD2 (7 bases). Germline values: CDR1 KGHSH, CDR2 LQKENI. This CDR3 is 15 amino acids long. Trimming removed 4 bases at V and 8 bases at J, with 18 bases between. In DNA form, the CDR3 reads TGTGCCAGCTCACGGATCCAACGGGGGGCTGATGAGCAGTTCTTC. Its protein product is CASSRIQRGADEQFF.

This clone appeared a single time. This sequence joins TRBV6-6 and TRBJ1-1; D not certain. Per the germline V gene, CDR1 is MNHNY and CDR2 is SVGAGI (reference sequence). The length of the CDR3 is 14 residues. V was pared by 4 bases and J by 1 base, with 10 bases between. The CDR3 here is CASSSTSSNTEAFF. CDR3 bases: TGTGCCAGCAGTTCGACCAGCTCGAACACTGAAGCTTTCTTT.

This CDR3 is CASRNSEFTGELFF. CDR3 sequence (DNA): TGTGCCAGCAGGAACTCAGAGTTCACCGGGGAGCTGTTTTTT. This rearrangement joins TRBV6-5 to TRBJ2-2; D ambiguous. Germline CDR1 and CDR2: MNHEY and SVGAGI. Deletions cut 6 bases from V and 4 bases from J, with 12 bases between. The CDR3 has 14 amino acids.

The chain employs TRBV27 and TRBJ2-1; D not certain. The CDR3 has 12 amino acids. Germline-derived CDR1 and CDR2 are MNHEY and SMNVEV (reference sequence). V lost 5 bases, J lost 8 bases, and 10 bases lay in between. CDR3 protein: CASSGVRDEQFF. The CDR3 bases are TGTGCCAGCAGTGGGGTCCGGGATGAGCAGTTCTTC.

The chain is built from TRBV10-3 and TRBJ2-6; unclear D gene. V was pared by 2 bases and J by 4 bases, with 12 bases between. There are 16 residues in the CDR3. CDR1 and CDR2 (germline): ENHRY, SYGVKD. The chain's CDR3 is CAISENSLKGANVLTF. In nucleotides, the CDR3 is TGTGCCATCAGTGAGAACAGTTTGAAGGGGGCCAACGTCCTGACTTTC.

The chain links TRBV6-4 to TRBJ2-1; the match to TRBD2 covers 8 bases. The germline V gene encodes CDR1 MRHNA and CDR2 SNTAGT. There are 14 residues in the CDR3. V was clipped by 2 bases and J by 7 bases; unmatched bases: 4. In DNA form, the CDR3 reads TGTGCCAGCAGTGACACTAGCGGAGTAAATGAGCAGTTCTTC. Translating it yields CASSDTSGVNEQFF.

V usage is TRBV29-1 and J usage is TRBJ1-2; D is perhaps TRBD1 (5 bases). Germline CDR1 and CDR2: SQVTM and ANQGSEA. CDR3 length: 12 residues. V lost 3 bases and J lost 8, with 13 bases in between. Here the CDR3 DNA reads TGCAGCGTTGACAAGGGGCTGGAAGGCTACACCTTC. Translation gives CSVDKGLEGYTF.

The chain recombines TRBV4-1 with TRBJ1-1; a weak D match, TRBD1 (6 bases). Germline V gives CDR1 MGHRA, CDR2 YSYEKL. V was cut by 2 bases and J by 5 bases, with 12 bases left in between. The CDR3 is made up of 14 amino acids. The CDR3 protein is CASSQTQGFTEAFF. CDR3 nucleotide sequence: TGCGCCAGCAGCCAAACACAGGGATTTACTGAAGCTTTCTTT.

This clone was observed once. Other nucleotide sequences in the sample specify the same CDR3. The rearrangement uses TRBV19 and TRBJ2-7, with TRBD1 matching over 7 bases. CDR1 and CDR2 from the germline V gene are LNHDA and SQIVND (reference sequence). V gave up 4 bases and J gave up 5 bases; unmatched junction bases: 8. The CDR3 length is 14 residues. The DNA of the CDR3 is TGTGCCAGTAGTACAAGACAGGGTGCCCACGAGCAGTACTTC. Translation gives CASSTRQGAHEQYF.

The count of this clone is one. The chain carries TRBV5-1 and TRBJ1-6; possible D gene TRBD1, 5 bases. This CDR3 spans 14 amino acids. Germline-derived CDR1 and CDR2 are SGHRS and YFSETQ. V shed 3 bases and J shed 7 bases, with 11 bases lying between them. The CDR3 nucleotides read TGCGCCAGCAGCTCCGGGACGGGGAATTCACCCCTCCACTTT. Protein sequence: CASSSGTGNSPLHF.

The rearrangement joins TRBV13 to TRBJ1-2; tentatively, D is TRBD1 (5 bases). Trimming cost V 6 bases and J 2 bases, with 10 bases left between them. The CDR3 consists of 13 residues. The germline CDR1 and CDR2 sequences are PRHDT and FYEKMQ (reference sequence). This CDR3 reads CASRGLANYGYTF. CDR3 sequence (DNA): TGTGCCAGCAGGGGACTGGCGAACTATGGCTACACCTTC.

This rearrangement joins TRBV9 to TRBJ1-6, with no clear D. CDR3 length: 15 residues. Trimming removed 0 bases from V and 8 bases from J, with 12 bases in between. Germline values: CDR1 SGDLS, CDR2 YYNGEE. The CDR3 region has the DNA TGTGCCAGCAGCGTAGGTACCGCCTCCTATTCACCCCTCCACTTT. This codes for CASSVGTASYSPLHF.

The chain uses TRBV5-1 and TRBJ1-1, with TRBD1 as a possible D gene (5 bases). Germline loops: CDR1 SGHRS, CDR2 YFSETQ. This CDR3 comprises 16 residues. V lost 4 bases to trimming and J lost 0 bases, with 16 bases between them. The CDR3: CASSPVSGTLNTEAFF. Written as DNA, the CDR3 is TGCGCCAGCAGCCCGGTAAGCGGGACGTTGAACACTGAAGCTTTCTTT.

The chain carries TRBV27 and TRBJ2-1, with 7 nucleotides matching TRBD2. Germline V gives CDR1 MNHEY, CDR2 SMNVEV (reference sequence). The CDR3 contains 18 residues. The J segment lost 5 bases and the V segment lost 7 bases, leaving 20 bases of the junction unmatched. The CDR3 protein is CASTSFLTLRGTHNEQFF. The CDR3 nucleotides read TGTGCCAGCACCAGCTTCCTAACATTGCGGGGGACCCACAATGAGCAGTTCTTC.

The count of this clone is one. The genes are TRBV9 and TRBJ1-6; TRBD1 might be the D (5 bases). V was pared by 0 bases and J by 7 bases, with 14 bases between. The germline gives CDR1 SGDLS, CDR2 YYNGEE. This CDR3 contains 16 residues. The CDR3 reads CASSVGGQGSNSPLHF. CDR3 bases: TGTGCCAGCAGCGTAGGTGGACAAGGATCCAATTCACCCCTCCACTTT.

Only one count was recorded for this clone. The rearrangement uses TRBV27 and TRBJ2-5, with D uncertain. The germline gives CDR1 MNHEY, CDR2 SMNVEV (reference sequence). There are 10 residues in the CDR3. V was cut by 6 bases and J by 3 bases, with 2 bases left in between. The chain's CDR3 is CASSEETQYF. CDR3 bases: TGTGCCAGCAGCGAAGAGACCCAGTACTTC.

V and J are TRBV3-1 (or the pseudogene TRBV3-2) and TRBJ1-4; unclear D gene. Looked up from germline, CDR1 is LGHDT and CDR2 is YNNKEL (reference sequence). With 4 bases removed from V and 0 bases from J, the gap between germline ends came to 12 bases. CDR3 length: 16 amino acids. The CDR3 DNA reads TGTGCCAGCAGCCGCGGACGGTTCACAACTAATGAAAAACTGTTTTTT. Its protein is CASSRGRFTTNEKLFF.

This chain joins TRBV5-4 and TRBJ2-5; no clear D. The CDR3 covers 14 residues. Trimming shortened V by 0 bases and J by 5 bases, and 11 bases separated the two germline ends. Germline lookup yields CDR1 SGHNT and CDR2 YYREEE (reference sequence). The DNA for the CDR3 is TGTGCCAGCAGCTTGGGAATAGCTCCTGAGACCCAGTACTTC. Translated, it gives CASSLGIAPETQYF.

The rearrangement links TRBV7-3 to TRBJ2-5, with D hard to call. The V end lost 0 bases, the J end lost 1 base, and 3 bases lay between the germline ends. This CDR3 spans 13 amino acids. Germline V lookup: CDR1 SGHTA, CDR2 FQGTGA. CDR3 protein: CASSLTAQETQYF. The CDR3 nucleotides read TGTGCCAGCAGCTTAACAGCCCAAGAGACCCAGTACTTC.

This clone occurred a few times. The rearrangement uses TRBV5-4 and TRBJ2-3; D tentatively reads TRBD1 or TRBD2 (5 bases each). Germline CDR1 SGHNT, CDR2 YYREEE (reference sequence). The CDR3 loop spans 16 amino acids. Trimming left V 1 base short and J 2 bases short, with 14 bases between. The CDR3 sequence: CASSLQQVGDTDTQYF. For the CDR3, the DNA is TGTGCCAGCAGCTTGCAACAGGTCGGGGACACAGATACGCAGTATTTT. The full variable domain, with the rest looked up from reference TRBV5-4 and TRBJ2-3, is ETGVTQSPTHLIKTRGQQVTLRCSSQSGHNTVSWYQQALGQGPQFIFQYYREEENGRGNFPPRFSGLQFPNYSSELNVNALELDDSALYLCASSLQQVGDTDTQYFGPGTRLTVL.

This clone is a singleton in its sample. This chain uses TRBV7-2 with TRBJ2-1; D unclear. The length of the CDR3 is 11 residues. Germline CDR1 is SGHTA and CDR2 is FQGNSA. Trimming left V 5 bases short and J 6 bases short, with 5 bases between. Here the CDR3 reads CASSAANEQFF. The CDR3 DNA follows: TGTGCCAGCAGCGCCGCCAATGAGCAGTTCTTC.

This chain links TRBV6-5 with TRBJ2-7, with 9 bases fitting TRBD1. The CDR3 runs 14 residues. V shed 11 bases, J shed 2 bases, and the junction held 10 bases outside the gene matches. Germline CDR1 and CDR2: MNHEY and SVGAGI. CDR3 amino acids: CAARVGTGPYEQYF. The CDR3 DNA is TGTGCCGCAAGGGTGGGGACAGGGCCCTACGAGCAGTACTTC.